This is a list of T cell receptor beta chains from one sample in a study of T cell repertoires and HLA-DP antigens. TCRdb keeps only in-frame clones here, not all; method: immunoSEQ multiplex PCR. The sample gives 55,000 to 80,000 clones, around 80% of which show up once; roughly 1.6% is in the top ten. No cognate antigen is known for these TCRs. The specimen sequenced was CD4+ T cells from PBMCs. Source of these receptors: a man between 60 and 70 years old in good health and CMV-seronegative. Each CDR3 is given with its conserved first and last residue. Each record gives: D gene, J gene, clone size, V gene, CDR3 protein, CDR3 DNA. A D gene is named only where the DNA matches it firmly. The listing skips clone size in some rows; elsewhere it reads once, few, many or a size class.

>.|TRBJ1-2|few|TRBV5-1
CASSQEGYGYTF
TGCGCCAGCAGTCAAGAGGGGTATGGCTACACCTTC
>.|TRBJ2-4|.|TRBV11-1
CASSLSGTGPDIQYF
TGTGCCAGCAGCTTATCAGGGACTGGGCCGGACATTCAGTACTTC
>TRBD1|TRBJ2-1|.|TRBV9
CASSTRQGKDEQFF
TGTGCCAGCAGCACAAGACAGGGGAAGGATGAGCAGTTCTTC
>TRBD1|TRBJ1-2|.|TRBV4-1
CASSLRTGSNYGYTF
TGCGCCAGCAGCCTGCGGACAGGGTCTAACTATGGCTACACCTTC
>.|TRBJ2-7|.|TRBV15
CATSTPWGHEQYF
TGTGCCACCAGTACCCCCTGGGGCCACGAGCAGTACTTC
>.|TRBJ2-3|few|TRBV18
CASSPGADTQYF
TGTGCCAGCTCACCGGGGGCGGATACGCAGTATTTT
>TRBD1|TRBJ2-1|.|TRBV5-4
CASSAGGGRGRLDEQFF
TGTGCCAGCAGCGCTGGGGGAGGCAGGGGGCGGTTGGATGAGCAGTTCTTC
>.|TRBJ2-3|.|TRBV10-1
CASSDGHPTDTQYF
TGCGCCAGCAGTGATGGCCATCCGACGGATACGCAGTATTTT
>.|TRBJ1-4|.|TRBV7-2
CAITSGTPNEKLFF
TGTGCCATAACCTCCGGGACACCAAATGAAAAACTGTTTTTT
>.|TRBJ2-2|.|TRBV5-4
CASSPGRARTSGELFF
TGTGCCAGCAGCCCCGGACGGGCCAGGACTTCCGGGGAGCTGTTTTTT
>TRBD2|TRBJ2-1|.|TRBV7-2
CASSGLAGGYNEQFF
TGTGCCAGCAGCGGACTAGCGGGGGGGTACAATGAGCAGTTCTTC
>.|TRBJ2-1|.|TRBV6-1
CASSAGYNEQFF
TGTGCCAGCAGTGCCGGATACAATGAGCAGTTCTTC
>.|TRBJ1-5|.|TRBV7-2
CASSLAGLSNQPQHF
TGTGCCAGCAGCTTAGCGGGGCTGAGCAATCAGCCCCAGCATTTT
>.|TRBJ1-1|.|TRBV9
CASSPWRGSMNTEAFF
TGTGCCAGCAGCCCTTGGCGGGGGTCGATGAACACTGAAGCTTTCTTT
>.|TRBJ1-6|.|TRBV4-3
CASSQDHQGASPLHF
TGCGCCAGCAGCCAAGATCATCAGGGCGCTTCACCCCTCCACTTT
>TRBD1|TRBJ1-2|.|TRBV19
CASSIRKDRAQYGYTF
TGTGCCAGTAGTATAAGAAAGGACAGGGCCCAATATGGCTACACCTTC
>.|TRBJ1-1|.|TRBV6-5
CASSTDTWNTEAFF
TGTGCCAGCAGTACAGACACCTGGAACACTGAAGCTTTCTTT
>.|TRBJ2-5|.|TRBV10-3
CAISFRERETQYF
TGTGCCATCAGTTTCCGCGAAAGGGAGACCCAGTACTTC
>.|TRBJ2-5|once|TRBV14
CASSQVRGRQETQYF
TGTGCCAGCAGCCAAGTTAGGGGGAGACAAGAGACCCAGTACTTC
>TRBD1|TRBJ2-2|.|TRBV2
CASSGPGGGTGELFF
TGTGCCAGCAGTGGACCAGGGGGTGGCACCGGGGAGCTGTTTTTT
>.|TRBJ1-1|.|TRBV19
CASSMGKGVNTEAFF
TGTGCCAGTAGTATGGGGAAAGGGGTGAACACTGAAGCTTTCTTT
>TRBD1|TRBJ1-1|.|TRBV4-3
CASSQGDRGRTGSREAFF
TGCGCCAGCAGCCAAGGTGACAGGGGGCGGACGGGTTCAAGGGAAGCTTTCTTT
>.|TRBJ2-2|few|TRBV5-6
CASTPAPNRVNTGELFF
TGTGCCAGCACCCCGGCCCCTAACAGGGTAAACACCGGGGAGCTGTTTTTT
>TRBD1|TRBJ2-3|.|TRBV18
CASSPGQGSTDTQYF
TGTGCCAGCTCACCAGGACAGGGCAGCACAGATACGCAGTATTTT
>TRBD1|TRBJ1-6|once|TRBV7-2
CASSSVTGAIGNSPLHF
TGTGCCAGCAGCTCGGTGACAGGGGCGATAGGGAATTCACCCCTCCACTTT
>TRBD1|TRBJ1-5|.|TRBV30
CAWSRGTGLGMQPQHF
TGTGCCTGGAGTAGAGGGACAGGTTTAGGGATGCAGCCCCAGCATTTT
>TRBD2|TRBJ2-3|.|TRBV5-1
CASSYGLERETQYF
TGCGCCAGCAGCTATGGACTAGAAAGGGAAACGCAGTATTTT